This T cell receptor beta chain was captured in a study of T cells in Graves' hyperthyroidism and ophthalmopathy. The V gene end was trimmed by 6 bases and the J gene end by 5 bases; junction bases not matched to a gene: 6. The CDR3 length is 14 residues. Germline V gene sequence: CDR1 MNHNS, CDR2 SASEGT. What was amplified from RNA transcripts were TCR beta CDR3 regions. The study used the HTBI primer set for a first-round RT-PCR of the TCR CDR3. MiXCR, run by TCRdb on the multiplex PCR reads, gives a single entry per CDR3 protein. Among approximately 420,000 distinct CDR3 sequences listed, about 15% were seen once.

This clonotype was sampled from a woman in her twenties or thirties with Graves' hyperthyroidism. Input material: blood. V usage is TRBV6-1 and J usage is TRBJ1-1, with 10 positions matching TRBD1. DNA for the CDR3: TGTGCCAGCAGGACAGGGGGCGAGGGGACTGAAGCTTTCTTT. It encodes CASRTGGEGTEAFF.